Shown below are 20 T cell receptor beta chains from a single sample sequenced in a study of blood T cell repertoires in COVID-19. Method: immunoSEQ multiplex PCR; TCRdb's copy keeps in-frame clones and lacks some. This table holds 110,000 or so clones, roughly 85% found once. Material for sequencing was peripheral blood. The receptor set was obtained from a man aged 35 to 55 with acute or convalescent COVID-19.

V is TRBV9 and J is TRBJ1-1, with D tentatively TRBD1 (5 bases). V was cut by 0 bases and J by 2 bases, with 8 bases left in between. Per germline, CDR1 SGDLS and CDR2 YYNGEE. The length of the CDR3 is 14 residues. In nucleotides, the CDR3 is TGTGCCAGCAGCGTAGCCCAGGGAAACACTGAAGCTTTCTTT. It yields the protein CASSVAQGNTEAFF.

The V and J genes are TRBV2 and TRBJ2-3; 9 nucleotides match TRBD2. CDR1 and CDR2 (germline): SNHLY, FYNNEI. Trimming removed 4 bases from V and 2 bases from J; junction bases left unmatched: 13. There are 18 residues in the CDR3. The CDR3 DNA is TGTGCCAGCAGTGTTCTCTCTCCCCTAGCGGGGTTCACAGATACGCAGTATTTT. It specifies CASSVLSPLAGFTDTQYF.

DNA of the CDR3: TGTGCCAGCATCCCGACTATCGCCAACCAGGAACCCTACGAGCAGTACTTC. This sequence encodes CASIPTIANQEPYEQYF. The chain employs TRBV27 and TRBJ2-7; TRBD2 might be the D (5 bases). The CDR3 has 17 residues. CDR1 MNHEY and CDR2 SMNVEV come from the germline V gene (reference sequence). V dropped 7 bases and J dropped 2 bases, with 24 bases sitting between them.

This clone is classed as medium-sized. The V and J genes are TRBV9 and TRBJ2-7; TRBD1 is a possible D gene (5 bases). The V gene lost 0 bases and the J gene lost 3 bases, with 13 bases spanning the gap. Germline V gene lookup returns CDR1 SGDLS and CDR2 YYNGEE. The CDR3 contains 15 residues. The CDR3 protein is CASSVESGSGYEQYF. The CDR3 bases are TGTGCCAGCAGCGTAGAGTCAGGGTCAGGCTACGAGCAGTACTTC.

The chain joins TRBV2 to TRBJ1-2, with 9 bases identical to TRBD1. CDR1 is SNHLY and CDR2 is FYNNEI in the germline V gene. CDR3 size: 14 residues. Unmatched junction bases numbered 5, after V lost 4 bases and J lost 5 bases. CDR3 bases: TGTGCCAGCAGTGGACAGGGGGTTGGGTATGGCTACACCTTC. This translates into CASSGQGVGYGYTF.

This chain uses TRBV24-1 with TRBJ1-2; 7 nucleotides line up with TRBD1. V gave up 4 bases and J gave up 7 bases; unmatched junction bases: 8. CDR3 size: 14 residues. Germline V gene sequence: CDR1 KGHDR, CDR2 SFDVKD. CDR3 amino acids: CATSDTDRVIGYTF. CDR3 in DNA: TGTGCCACCAGTGACACAGACAGGGTGATTGGCTACACCTTC.

V gene TRBV10-3 combines with J gene TRBJ2-1; 9 bases fit TRBD2. The CDR3 length is 15 residues. V was clipped by 4 bases and J by 3 bases; unmatched bases: 4. Looked up from germline, CDR1 is ENHRY and CDR2 is SYGVKD. For the CDR3, the DNA is TGTGCCATCAGTGTGCAACTAGCGGGCTACAATGAGCAGTTCTTC. Amino acids: CAISVQLAGYNEQFF.

The V call is TRBV7-9, the J call TRBJ2-7, with 7 positions matching TRBD2. CDR1 and CDR2 from the germline V gene are SEHNR and FQNEAQ (reference sequence). This CDR3 spans 15 amino acids. Germline trimming cut 1 base from V and 2 bases from J; bases unmatched to any gene: 5. The CDR3 is CASSLEGRGTYEQYF. The CDR3 nucleotides are TGTGCCAGCAGCTTAGAGGGGAGGGGCACCTACGAGCAGTACTTC.

The chain employs TRBV7-8 and TRBJ2-7; maybe TRBD2 (6 bases). V was cut by 0 bases and J by 3 bases, with 12 bases left in between. This CDR3 comprises 15 residues. Germline V gene sequence: CDR1 SGHVS, CDR2 FQNEAQ. CDR3 sequence reads: CASSLAGGMGYEQYF. The CDR3 nucleotides read TGTGCCAGCAGCTTAGCGGGCGGGATGGGCTACGAGCAGTACTTC. The full variable domain, rest sourced from reference TRBV7-8 and TRBJ2-7, is GAGVSQSPRYKVAKRGQDVALRCDPISGHVSLFWYQQALGQGPEFLTYFQNEAQLDKSGLPSDRFFAERPEGSVSTLKIQRTQQEDSAVYLCASSLAGGMGYEQYFGPGTRLTVT.

The V gene is TRBV24-1, the J gene TRBJ2-5; D might be TRBD1 (6 bases). V was pared by 7 bases and J by 5 bases, with 13 bases between. The CDR3 loop spans 13 amino acids. Germline V CDR1 and CDR2: KGHDR, SFDVKD. The CDR3 DNA reads TGTGCCACCAGCCCTACAGGGTTGGAGACCCAGTACTTC. Its translation is CATSPTGLETQYF.

The chain recombines TRBV15 with TRBJ2-1; 9 bases fit TRBD2. From germline, CDR1 is LNHNV and CDR2 YYDKDF (reference sequence). The CDR3 is made up of 16 amino acids. The trim removed 1 base at V and 7 bases at J, leaving 8 bases unmatched. The CDR3 sequence: CATSRAGGGAFNEQFF. CDR3 coding DNA: TGTGCCACCAGCAGAGCAGGCGGGGGGGCTTTTAATGAGCAGTTCTTC.

The chain combines TRBV27 with TRBJ2-7, with 12 positions matching TRBD1. CDR1 is MNHEY, CDR2 SMNVEV, per germline (reference sequence). This CDR3 is 14 amino acids long. J was trimmed by 6 bases and V by 6 bases; bases with no gene match: 6. The CDR3 DNA sequence: TGTGCCAGCAGAACCGGGACAGGGGGCTCCGAGCAGTACTTC. Translating gives CASRTGTGGSEQYF.

The rearrangement joins TRBV7-2 to TRBJ2-3, with D uncertain. Germline V gene lookup returns CDR1 SGHTA and CDR2 FQGNSA. V lost 1 base and J lost 6, with 5 bases in between. The CDR3 covers 12 residues. CDR3 in DNA: TGTGCCAGCAGCTTAGTAGAGGATACGCAGTATTTT. Protein: CASSLVEDTQYF.

The chain has TRBV7-2 and TRBJ2-7; a weak D match, TRBD2 (5 bases). The germline gives CDR1 SGHTA, CDR2 FQGNSA. With 1 base removed from V and 1 base from J, the gap between germline ends came to 17 bases. This CDR3 is built from 17 residues. The chain's CDR3 is CASSLEIRASTSYEQYF. In DNA, the CDR3 is TGTGCCAGCAGCTTAGAGATCCGGGCTAGCACTTCCTACGAGCAGTACTTC.

The table lists this clone with a count of one. The rearrangement links TRBV27 to TRBJ1-1; D remains ambiguous. The CDR3 contains 11 residues. Trimming left V 10 bases short and J 1 base short, with 7 bases between. CDR1 is MNHEY and CDR2 is SMNVEV in the germline V gene (reference sequence). Written as DNA, the CDR3 is TGTGCCACCATTTCGAACACTGAAGCTTTCTTT. Its translation: CATISNTEAFF.

The table lists this clone with a few counts. The gene calls are TRBV29-1 and TRBJ1-2; TRBD1 agrees at 7 bases. Per germline, CDR1 SQVTM and CDR2 ANQGSEA. CDR3 length: 13 amino acids. V lost 8 bases to trimming and J lost 6 bases; unmatched junction nucleotides: 12. The CDR3 sequence is CSTKRQGGNGYTF. Here the CDR3 DNA reads TGCAGCACCAAACGCCAGGGGGGAAATGGCTACACCTTC.

The chain combines TRBV2 with TRBJ2-3, with 11 bases aligning to TRBD2. The trim removed 6 bases at V and 3 bases at J, leaving 5 bases unmatched. The CDR3 is 15 residues long. In germline, CDR1 is SNHLY, CDR2 FYNNEI. CDR3 DNA: TGTGCCAGCAGCCGACTAGCGGGGACTACAGATACGCAGTATTTT. Protein: CASSRLAGTTDTQYF.

The chain uses TRBV27 and TRBJ1-2; 9 nucleotides match TRBD1. The V segment lost 5 bases and the J segment 7 bases; nucleotides outside the gene matches: 8. In germline, CDR1 is MNHEY, CDR2 SMNVEV (reference sequence). The CDR3 has 14 amino acids. CDR3 protein: CASSNTGGDAGYTF. CDR3 nucleotide sequence: TGTGCCAGCAGTAACACAGGGGGCGACGCTGGCTACACCTTC.

This clone was observed at least ten times. The genes are TRBV29-1 and TRBJ2-3; tentatively, D is TRBD1 (5 bases). The ends were cut back, 3 bases at V and 4 bases at J, with 17 bases in the middle. The germline CDR1 and CDR2 sequences are SQVTM and ANQGSEA. CDR3 length: 15 amino acids. CDR3 nucleotide sequence: TGCAGCGTTGAGGGCAGGGTAGGATCGGCAGATACGCAGTATTTT. It specifies CSVEGRVGSADTQYF.

A remark on this clone: The germline gene is not matched at one end of the junction; a read error may be the cause. CDR3 DNA: TGCGCCAGCAGCTTACTGGGCGGGGGGGCCTTGGATACGCAGTATTTT. It encodes CASSLLGGGALDTQYF. This chain connects TRBV7-3 to TRBJ2-3; 9 bases agree with TRBD2. Germline V gives CDR1 SGHTA, CDR2 FQGTGA. This CDR3 has 16 amino acids. Complete variable domain (other parts from reference TRBV7-3 and TRBJ2-3): GAGVSQTPSNKVTEKGKYVELRCDPISGHTALYWYRQSLGQGPEFLIYFQGTGAADDSGLPNDRFFAVRPEGSVSTLKIQRTERGDSAVYLCASSLLGGGALDTQYFGPGTRLTVL.